These T cell receptor beta chains were read from a single sample in a study of blood T cell repertoires in COVID-19. Sequencing was performed with immunoSEQ multiplex PCR; in TCRdb, only in-frame clones are kept and a portion is missing. The sample consists of approximately 22,000 clones, approximately 88% of them appearing once. The sequenced material came from peripheral blood. The origin of the receptors is a man older than 75 with active or convalescent COVID-19. Each CDR3 is given with its conserved first and last residue. The D gene is left open where the match is weak. Clone size appears in some rows only: once, few, many, or a class for an expanded clone.

TRBJ1-2 . TRBV7-2 . CASTLGASLEFGYTF TGTGCCAGCACCCTGGGGGCAAGCCTTGAGTTTGGCTACACCTTC
TRBJ2-5 TRBD2 TRBV9 . CASSVGGGNQETQYF TGTGCCAGCAGCGTAGGCGGGGGTAACCAAGAGACCCAGTACTTC
TRBJ2-7 . TRBV15 . CATSRVGNEQYF TGTGCCACCAGCAGAGTCGGGAACGAGCAGTACTTC
TRBJ2-2 TRBD1 TRBV4-3 . CASSPTGSNTGELFF TGCGCCAGCAGCCCGACAGGGTCCAACACCGGGGAGCTGTTTTTT
TRBJ1-1 . TRBV12-3/TRBV12-4 . CASSLLGAEAFF TGTGCCAGCAGTTTGTTAGGGGCTGAAGCTTTCTTT
TRBJ2-1 . TRBV6-5 . CASSTGFGNEQFF TGTGCCAGCAGTACAGGGTTCGGCAATGAGCAGTTCTTC
TRBJ2-7 . TRBV7-9 . CASSPTRLGNSDEQYF TGTGCCAGCAGCCCAACCCGACTAGGAAATTCCGACGAGCAGTACTTC
TRBJ2-3 TRBD2 TRBV9 . CASTTDSGGATDTQYF TGTGCCAGCACCACCGATAGCGGGGGGGCCACAGATACGCAGTATTTT
TRBJ1-2 . TRBV14 . CASSQGWQVYGYTF TGTGCCAGCAGCCAAGGGTGGCAGGTGTATGGCTACACCTTC
TRBJ1-1 TRBD1 TRBV18 . CASSLGQGAGTEAFF TGTGCCAGCTCCCTTGGGCAGGGGGCAGGGACTGAAGCTTTCTTT
TRBJ1-1 . TRBV7-2 . CASSLHAGLNTEAFF TGTGCCAGCAGCTTACACGCAGGGCTAAACACTGAAGCTTTCTTT
TRBJ2-7 . TRBV18 . CASSPGLQSSYEQYF TGTGCCAGCTCGCCGGGACTTCAGAGCTCCTACGAGCAGTACTTC
TRBJ2-2 . TRBV7-6 . CASSLDLRRNTGELFF TGTGCCAGCAGCTTAGATCTAAGAAGGAACACCGGGGAGCTGTTTTTT
TRBJ1-2 . TRBV28 . CASSFGEFGYTF TGTGCCAGCAGTTTCGGGGAATTCGGCTACACCTTC
TRBJ2-1 . TRBV7-2 . CASSLAGPYNEQFF TGTGCCAGCAGTCTTGCGGGCCCCTACAATGAGCAGTTCTTC
TRBJ1-2 . TRBV2 few CASSENADGYTF TGTGCCAGCAGTGAAAACGCAGATGGCTACACCTTC
TRBJ2-5 . TRBV5-5 . CASSMISVETQYF TGTGCCAGCAGTATGATAAGCGTGGAGACCCAGTACTTC
TRBJ2-1 TRBD1 TRBV4-2 few CASSQAEGTGLNEQFF TGTGCCAGCAGCCAAGCCGAGGGGACAGGGCTCAATGAGCAGTTCTTC
TRBJ1-4 TRBD1 TRBV19 . CASRTTQGGVMTNEKLFF TGTGCCAGTAGGACCACTCAGGGGGGCGTCATGACTAATGAAAAACTGTTTTTT
TRBJ2-5 TRBD2 TRBV27 few CASSLWASGSQIQYF TGTGCCAGCAGTTTATGGGCTAGCGGTAGTCAAATCCAGTACTTC
TRBJ2-1 TRBD2 TRBV4-2 . CASSHTWPSGGAHEQFF TGTGCCAGCAGCCACACCTGGCCTAGCGGGGGGGCCCATGAGCAGTTCTTC
TRBJ1-1 . TRBV2 . CASEWEGAEAFF TGTGCCAGCGAATGGGAGGGGGCTGAAGCTTTCTTT
TRBJ1-5 TRBD1 TRBV6-5 few CASRPDRDNQPQHF TGTGCCAGCAGGCCGGACAGGGACAATCAGCCCCAGCATTTT
TRBJ2-1 . TRBV7-2 . CASSLVTRANEQFF TGTGCCAGCAGCTTAGTGACGAGGGCCAATGAGCAGTTCTTC
TRBJ1-2 TRBD1 TRBV7-2 . CASSLQGADYGYTF TGTGCCAGCAGCTTACAGGGGGCAGACTATGGCTACACCTTC
TRBJ2-5 TRBD1 TRBV29-1 . CSVEPSGQGGETQYF TGCAGCGTTGAGCCGTCAGGACAGGGCGGCGAGACCCAGTACTTC
TRBJ2-7 . TRBV19 . CASTGPDSYEQYF TGTGCCAGTACAGGGCCCGACTCCTACGAGCAGTACTTC
TRBJ2-3 TRBD2 TRBV5-1 . CASSPRGGSTDTQYF TGCGCCAGTTCCCCCCGGGGGGGGAGCACAGATACGCAGTATTTT
TRBJ2-2 . TRBV7-2 once CASSLARGLTGELFF TGTGCCAGCAGCTTAGCGCGGGGGCTCACCGGGGAGCTGTTTTTT
TRBJ2-5 TRBD2 TRBV9 . CASSPPWGGEETQYF TGTGCCAGCAGCCCCCCCTGGGGGGGAGAAGAGACCCAGTACTTC
TRBJ2-2 . TRBV7-2 . CASSLRGTSTGELFF TGTGCCAGCAGCTTAAGGGGTACATCCACCGGGGAGCTGTTTTTT
TRBJ2-5 TRBD2 TRBV3-1/TRBV3-2 . CASSQMLAGEETQYF TGTGCCAGCAGCCAAATGTTAGCGGGGGAAGAGACCCAGTACTTC
TRBJ1-1 . TRBV29-1 . CSVVQARGEAFF TGCAGCGTTGTACAGGCTAGGGGTGAAGCTTTCTTT
TRBJ2-1 . TRBV14 . CASSRGPNNEQFF TGTGCCAGCAGCCGCGGGCCTAACAATGAGCAGTTCTTC
TRBJ1-1 . TRBV4-2 . CASSQARARGTEAFF TGTGCCAGCAGCCAAGCGCGCGCACGAGGCACTGAAGCTTTCTTT
TRBJ2-5 . TRBV5-4 . CASSSGQTRTQYF TGTGCCAGCAGCTCCGGACAGACGAGGACCCAGTACTTC
TRBJ1-2 . TRBV28 once CASSLFTGWTGGYTF TGTGCCAGCAGTTTATTTACAGGGTGGACTGGGGGCTACACCTTC
TRBJ2-6 . TRBV4-1 . CASAERSGANVLTF TGCGCCAGCGCGGAACGCTCTGGGGCCAACGTCCTGACTTTC
TRBJ2-5 . TRBV6-1 . CASSEFNGFQETQYF TGTGCCAGCAGTGAATTCAACGGGTTTCAAGAGACCCAGTACTTC
TRBJ1-2 . TRBV12-3/TRBV12-4 few CASGGEGGYTF TGTGCCAGCGGTGGGGAGGGTGGCTACACCTTC
TRBJ2-5 TRBD2 TRBV5-1 once CASSSLAGAGETQYF TGCGCCAGCAGCTCCTTAGCGGGAGCGGGAGAGACCCAGTACTTC
TRBJ2-3 . TRBV23-1 . CASSQLSRDGLTDTQYF TGCGCCAGCAGTCAACTATCTCGGGACGGACTAACAGATACGCAGTATTTT
TRBJ1-2 . TRBV7-8 once CASSLSGGLHYGYTF TGTGCCAGCAGCCTCAGTGGCGGACTACACTATGGCTACACCTTC
TRBJ2-7 TRBD1 TRBV6-6 . CASSHPRDREEAQYF TGTGCCAGCAGTCATCCTCGGGACAGGGAAGAAGCGCAGTACTTC
TRBJ2-1 . TRBV11-2 . CASSLSQGSYNEQFF TGTGCCAGCAGCTTATCGCAGGGCAGCTACAATGAGCAGTTCTTC
TRBJ2-5 TRBD1 TRBV27 . CASSSQRNRGRGETLYF TGTGCCAGCAGTTCCCAACGGAACAGGGGGCGCGGGGAGACCCTATACTTC
TRBJ2-3 . TRBV7-9 . CASSSYTDTQYF TGTGCCAGCAGCTCTTACACAGATACGCAGTATTTT
TRBJ2-3 TRBD1 TRBV6-6 . CASSPRGLNTDTQYF TGTGCCAGCAGTCCCAGGGGGTTGAACACAGATACGCAGTATTTT
TRBJ1-2 . TRBV18 . CASSPETAEINGYTF TGTGCCAGCTCACCAGAAACAGCCGAAATCAATGGCTACACCTTC
TRBJ2-7 . TRBV18 . CASSPDSTYEQYF TGTGCCAGCTCACCTGACAGTACCTACGAGCAGTACTTC
TRBJ1-2 TRBD1 TRBV28 . CASKGQGEGSYGYTF TGTGCCAGTAAGGGACAGGGAGAGGGGAGCTATGGCTACACCTTC
TRBJ1-1 TRBD1 TRBV4-1 . CASSQPKGGLGDTEAFF TGCGCCAGCAGCCAGCCCAAAGGGGGCTTAGGGGACACTGAAGCTTTCTTT
TRBJ2-3 TRBD2 TRBV18 . CASSSWTSGRYTDTQYF TGTGCCAGCTCATCCTGGACTAGCGGGCGATACACAGATACGCAGTATTTT
TRBJ1-1 . TRBV27 . CASSLKAFGRTEAFF TGTGCCAGCAGTTTAAAAGCATTCGGTCGCACTGAAGCTTTCTTT
TRBJ2-7 TRBD1 TRBV19 once CASSITDRGGYEQYF TGTGCCAGTAGTATAACGGACAGGGGAGGGTACGAGCAGTACTTC
TRBJ1-5 . TRBV27 . CASSLFGTAQEPQHF TGTGCCAGCAGTTTATTTGGTACAGCTCAAGAGCCCCAGCATTTT
TRBJ1-5 TRBD1 TRBV7-9 . CASSSTGTNQPQHF TGTGCCAGCAGCTCGACAGGGACCAATCAGCCCCAGCATTTT
TRBJ2-7 . TRBV6-2/TRBV6-3 . CASSRNLGAGPYEQYF TGTGCCAGCAGCCGAAATCTGGGGGCCGGACCCTACGAGCAGTACTTC